This TCR beta chain is drawn from a study of T cell responses to AZD1222 COVID-19 vaccine. Overall study: The analysis combined second doses at about 4 or about 12 weeks.

Only in-frame clones appear in the TCRdb table, and some are missing; sequencing was by immunoSEQ multiplex PCR. Of 90,000 to 120,000 clones listed, roughly nine tenths are singletons. Study observations and caveats: Repertoires in all cases were sampled only once the peak T cell response had passed. It should be noted that donors were predominantly white British and more often female, and clonal diversity was possibly underestimated. Among spike-specific TCRs, nearly half reportedly target unmutated variant regions.

Concerning this clone itself: The antigen is unknown.

Germline CDR1 is SGHAT and CDR2 is FQNNGV. V was clipped by 0 bases and J by 0 bases, with 8 bases between them. The CDR3 has 15 amino acids. The source was peripheral blood, collected on day 0 of AZD1222 vaccination. The rearrangement uses TRBV11-2 and TRBJ1-1; the D is unclear. The sequence was collected from an adult in good health. The CDR3 DNA sequence: TGTGCCAGCAGCTTAGACGGGGATCTGAACACTGAAGCTTTCTTT. Translating gives CASSLDGDLNTEAFF.